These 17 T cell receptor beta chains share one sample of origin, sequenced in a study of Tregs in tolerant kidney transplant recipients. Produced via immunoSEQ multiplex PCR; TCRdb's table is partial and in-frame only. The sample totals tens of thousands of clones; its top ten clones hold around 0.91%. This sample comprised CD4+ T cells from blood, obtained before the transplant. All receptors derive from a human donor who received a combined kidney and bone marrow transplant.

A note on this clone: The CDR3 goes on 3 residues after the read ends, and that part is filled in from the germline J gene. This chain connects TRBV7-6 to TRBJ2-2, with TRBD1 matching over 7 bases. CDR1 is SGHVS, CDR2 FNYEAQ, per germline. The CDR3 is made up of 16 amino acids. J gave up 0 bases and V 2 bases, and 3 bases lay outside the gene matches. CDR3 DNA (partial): TGTGCCAGCAGCTTACATCAGGGGGCGAACACCGGGGAG. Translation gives CASSLHQGANTGE. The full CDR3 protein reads CASSLHQGANTGELFF.

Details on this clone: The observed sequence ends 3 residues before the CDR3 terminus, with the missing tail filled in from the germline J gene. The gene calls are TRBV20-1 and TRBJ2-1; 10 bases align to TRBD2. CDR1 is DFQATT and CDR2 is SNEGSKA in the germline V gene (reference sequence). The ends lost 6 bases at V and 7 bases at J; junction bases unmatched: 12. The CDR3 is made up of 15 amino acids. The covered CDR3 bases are TGCAGTGCGACCCAAGCGGGAGGGCCCTTGAATGAG. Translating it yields CSATQAGGPLNE. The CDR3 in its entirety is CSATQAGGPLNEQFF.

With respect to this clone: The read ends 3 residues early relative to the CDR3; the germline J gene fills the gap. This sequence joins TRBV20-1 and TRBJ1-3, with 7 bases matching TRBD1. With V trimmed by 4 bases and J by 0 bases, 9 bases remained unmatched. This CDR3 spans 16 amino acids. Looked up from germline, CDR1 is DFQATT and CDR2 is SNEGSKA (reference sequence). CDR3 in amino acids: CSATTGALVSGNTIYF. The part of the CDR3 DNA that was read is TGCAGTGCTACAACAGGGGCCCTCGTCTCTGGAAACACC.

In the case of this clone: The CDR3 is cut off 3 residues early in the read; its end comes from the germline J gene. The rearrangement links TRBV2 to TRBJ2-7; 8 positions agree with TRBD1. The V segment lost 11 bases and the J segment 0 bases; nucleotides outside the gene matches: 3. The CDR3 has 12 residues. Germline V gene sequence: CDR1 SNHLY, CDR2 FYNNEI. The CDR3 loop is CASGQGSYEQYF. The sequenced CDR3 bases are TGTGCCTCCGGACAGGGCTCCTACGAG.

CDR3: CASSRHGERLNEQYF. CDR3 bases read: TGTGCCAGCAGCCGACACGGGGAGAGGCTCAACGAG. The chain joins TRBV7-9 to TRBJ2-7, with D maybe TRBD2 (5 bases). The CDR3 end lies 3 residues beyond the end of the read and is filled in from the germline J gene. The V gene's germline CDR1 is SEHNR and CDR2 FQNEAQ (reference sequence). The ends were cut back, 5 bases at V and 5 bases at J, with 19 bases in the middle. The CDR3 contains 15 residues.

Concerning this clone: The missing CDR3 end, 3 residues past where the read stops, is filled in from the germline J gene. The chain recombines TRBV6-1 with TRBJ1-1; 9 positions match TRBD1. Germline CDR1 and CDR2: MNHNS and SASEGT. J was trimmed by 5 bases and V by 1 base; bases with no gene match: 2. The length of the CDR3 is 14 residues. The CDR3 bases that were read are TGTGCCAGCAGTGAAGTGGGACAGGGAACTGAA. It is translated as CASSEVGQGTE. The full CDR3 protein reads CASSEVGQGTEAFF.

This CDR3 is CAISVVGPDTQYF. The part of the CDR3 DNA that was read is TGTGCCATCAGTGTGGTAGGGCCAGATACG. This sequence joins TRBV10-3 and TRBJ2-3; no definite D call. The CDR3 end is not reached by the read, which stops 3 residues before it; the germline J gene fills it in. CDR1 is ENHRY and CDR2 is SYGVKD in the germline V gene. The V and J ends lost 4 bases and 4 bases respectively, with 9 bases between them. CDR3 length: 13 residues.

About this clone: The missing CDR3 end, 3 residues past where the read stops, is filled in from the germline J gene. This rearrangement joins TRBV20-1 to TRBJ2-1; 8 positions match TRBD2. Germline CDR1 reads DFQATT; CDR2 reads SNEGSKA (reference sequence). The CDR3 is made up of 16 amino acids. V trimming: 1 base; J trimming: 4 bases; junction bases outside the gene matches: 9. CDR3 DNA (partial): TGCAGTGCTAGAGTTACTAGCGGAGGGAAGTACAATGAG. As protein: CSARVTSGGKYNE. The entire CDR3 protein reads CSARVTSGGKYNEQFF.

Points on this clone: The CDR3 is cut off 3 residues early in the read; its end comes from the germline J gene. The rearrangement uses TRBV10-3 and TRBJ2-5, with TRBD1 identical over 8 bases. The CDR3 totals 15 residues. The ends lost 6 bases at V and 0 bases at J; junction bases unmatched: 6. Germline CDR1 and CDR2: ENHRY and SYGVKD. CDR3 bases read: TGTGCCATCAGATCCCGGACAGGGTACCAAGAGACC. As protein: CAIRSRTGYQET. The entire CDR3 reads CAIRSRTGYQETQYF.

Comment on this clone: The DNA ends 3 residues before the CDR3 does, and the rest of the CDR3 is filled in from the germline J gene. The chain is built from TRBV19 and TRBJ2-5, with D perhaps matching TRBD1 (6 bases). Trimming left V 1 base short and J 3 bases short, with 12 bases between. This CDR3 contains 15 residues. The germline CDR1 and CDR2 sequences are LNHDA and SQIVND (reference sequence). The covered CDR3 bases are TGTGCCAGTAGTATAGTTGAAACAGGGAAAGAGACC. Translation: CASSIVETGKET. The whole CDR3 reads CASSIVETGKETQYF.

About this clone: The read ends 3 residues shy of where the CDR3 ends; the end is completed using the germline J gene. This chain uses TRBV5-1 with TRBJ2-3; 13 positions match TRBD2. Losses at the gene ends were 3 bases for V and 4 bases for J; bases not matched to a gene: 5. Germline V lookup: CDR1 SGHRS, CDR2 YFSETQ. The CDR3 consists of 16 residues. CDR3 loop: CASSSLLAGGPDTQYF. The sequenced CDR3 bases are TGCGCCAGCAGCTCATTACTAGCGGGAGGGCCAGATACG.

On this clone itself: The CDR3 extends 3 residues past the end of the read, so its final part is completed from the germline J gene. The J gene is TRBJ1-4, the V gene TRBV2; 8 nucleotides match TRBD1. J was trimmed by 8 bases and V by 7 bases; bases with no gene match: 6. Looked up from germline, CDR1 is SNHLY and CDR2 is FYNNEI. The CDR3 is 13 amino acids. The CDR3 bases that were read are TGTGCCAGCATAAGGACAGGGACAGAAAAA. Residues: CASIRTGTEK. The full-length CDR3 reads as CASIRTGTEKLFF.

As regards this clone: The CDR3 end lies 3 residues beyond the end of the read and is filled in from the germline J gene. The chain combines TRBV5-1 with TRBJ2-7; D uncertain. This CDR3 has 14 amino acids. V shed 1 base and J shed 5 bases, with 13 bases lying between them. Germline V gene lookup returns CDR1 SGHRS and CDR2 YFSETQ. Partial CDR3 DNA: TGCGCCAGCAGCTTGAGTCACCAAGGCAACGAG. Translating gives CASSLSHQGNE. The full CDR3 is CASSLSHQGNEQYF.

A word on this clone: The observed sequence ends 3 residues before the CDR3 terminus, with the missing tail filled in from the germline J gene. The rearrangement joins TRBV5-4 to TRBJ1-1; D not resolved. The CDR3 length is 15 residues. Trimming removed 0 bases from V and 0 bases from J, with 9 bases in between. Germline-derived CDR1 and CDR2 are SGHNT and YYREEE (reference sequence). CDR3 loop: CASSLGSPVNTEAFF. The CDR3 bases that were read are TGTGCCAGCAGCTTGGGATCTCCAGTGAACACTGAA.

The chain's CDR3 is CASSLTGGRGASPSPLHF. The part of the CDR3 DNA that was read is TGTGCCAGCTCATTGACAGGGGGTCGAGGGGCCTCCCCATCACCC. This chain joins TRBV18 and TRBJ1-6, with 9 bases matching TRBD1. Read coverage stops 3 residues before the CDR3 terminus; the germline J gene supplies the remainder. V lost 5 bases to trimming and J lost 10 bases; unmatched junction nucleotides: 18. The CDR3 totals 18 residues. Germline CDR1 and CDR2: KGHSH and LQKENI.

The CDR3 is CASSVGDRGGETQYF. CDR3 bases read: TGTGCCAGCAGCGTAGGGGACAGGGGGGGTGAGACC. The chain employs TRBV9 and TRBJ2-5; 11 nucleotides align to TRBD1. Coverage ceases 3 residues before the CDR3 finishes, and the germline J gene fills in the end. This CDR3 contains 15 residues. The junction had 3 bases not matched to a gene; V was cut back by 0 bases and J by 5 bases. Per germline, CDR1 SGDLS and CDR2 YYNGEE. The variable domain in full, with the rest retrieved from reference TRBV9 and TRBJ2-5, is DSGVTQTPKHLITATGQRVTLRCSPRSGDLSVYWYQQSLDQGLQFLIQYYNGEERAKGNILERFSAQQFPDLHSELNLSSLELGDSALYFCASSVGDRGGETQYFGPGTRLLVL.

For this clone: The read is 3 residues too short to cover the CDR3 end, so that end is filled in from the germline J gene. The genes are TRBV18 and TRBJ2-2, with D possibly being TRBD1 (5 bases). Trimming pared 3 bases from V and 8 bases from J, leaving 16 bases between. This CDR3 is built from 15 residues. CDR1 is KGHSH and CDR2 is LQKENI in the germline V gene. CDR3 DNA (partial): TGTGCCAGCTCACCGCCACGCCAAACAGGAGGGGAG. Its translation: CASSPPRQTGGE. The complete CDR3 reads CASSPPRQTGGELFF.